Listed here are 14 T cell receptor beta chains from one sample, sequenced in a study of cytotoxic CD8 clonotypes in ibrutinib-treated CLL. Clones were sequenced by immunoSEQ multiplex PCR, and TCRdb holds only the in-frame ones, with some missing. The data hold 160,000 or so clones, with roughly 77% observed a single time. This material consisted of PBMCs, taken after 12 months of ibrutinib treatment. The receptors were gathered from a human donor with chronic lymphocytic leukemia.

V usage is TRBV6-5 and J usage is TRBJ1-6; 7 bases are shared with TRBD1. After removal of 7 bases from V and 3 bases from J, the junction contained 3 bases not matched to a gene. CDR1 MNHEY and CDR2 SVGAGI come from the germline V gene. The CDR3 spans 14 residues. The CDR3 region is CASKNRGYNSPLHF. CDR3 nucleotides: TGTGCCAGCAAGAACAGGGGCTATAATTCACCCCTCCACTTT.

The genes are TRBV5-1 and TRBJ2-7, with 9 bases identical to TRBD1. V lost 4 bases to trimming and J lost 4 bases; unmatched junction nucleotides: 12. This CDR3 has 16 residues. Germline assignment: CDR1 SGHRS and CDR2 YFSETQ. The CDR3 loop reads CASSTSNRGRGYEQYF. CDR3 nucleotide sequence: TGCGCCAGCAGCACTTCCAACAGGGGGCGCGGGTACGAGCAGTACTTC.

This clone was picked up a small number of times. The chain carries TRBV6-5 and TRBJ1-2, with 7 bases lining up with TRBD1. V was pared by 6 bases and J by 4 bases, with 5 bases of the junction left unmatched. Germline lookup yields CDR1 MNHEY and CDR2 SVGAGI. The CDR3 has 13 amino acids. In DNA form, the CDR3 reads TGTGCCAGCAGACCCGGGACAGCCTATGGCTACACCTTC. It is translated as CASRPGTAYGYTF.

This clone came up a few times. V gene TRBV2 combines with J gene TRBJ1-1; D remains unclear. CDR1 is SNHLY, CDR2 FYNNEI, per germline. V dropped 7 bases and J dropped 1 base, with 10 bases sitting between them. This CDR3 has 13 amino acids. CDR3 residues: CASNAVTNTEAFF. The CDR3 region has the DNA TGTGCCAGCAATGCGGTGACGAACACTGAAGCTTTCTTT. Variable domain in full (rest from reference TRBV2 and TRBJ1-1): EPEVTQTPSHQVTQMGQEVILRCVPISNHLYFYWYRQILGQKVEFLVSFYNNEISEKSEIFDDQFSVERPDGSNFTLKIRSTKLEDSAMYFCASNAVTNTEAFFGQGTRLTVV.

The chain couples TRBV4-1 to TRBJ2-7; D unresolved. Per germline, CDR1 MGHRA and CDR2 YSYEKL. The CDR3 has 16 amino acids. Between the trimmed V and J ends, which lost 2 bases and 6 bases, there was a span of 20 bases. CDR3 bases: TGCGCCAGCAGCCAAATACCCCCGGCCTTTTCCCGCGAGCAGTACTTC. This translates into CASSQIPPAFSREQYF.

The chain has TRBV19 and TRBJ2-1, with unresolved D. This CDR3 is 15 amino acids long. CDR1 is LNHDA, CDR2 SQIVND, per germline (reference sequence). V was pared by 2 bases and J by 5 bases, with 13 bases between. The CDR3 coding sequence is TGTGCCAGTAGTATATTACAAGGGTGGAACAATGAGCAGTTCTTC. Its protein product is CASSILQGWNNEQFF.

This clone was counted ten times or more. The chain links TRBV19 to TRBJ1-5; 9 bases line up with TRBD1. V was clipped by 5 bases and J by 5 bases; unmatched bases: 7. This CDR3 region has 15 residues. The germline V gene encodes CDR1 LNHDA and CDR2 SQIVND (reference sequence). DNA of the CDR3: TGTGCCAGTAGTCCATGGACAGGGGCGGATCAGCCCCAGCATTTT. Translating it yields CASSPWTGADQPQHF.

The chain uses TRBV9 and TRBJ1-6; 9 bases map to TRBD1. This CDR3 region has 15 residues. CDR1 SGDLS and CDR2 YYNGEE come from the germline V gene. V gave up 0 bases and J gave up 6 bases; unmatched junction bases: 1. DNA of the CDR3: TGTGCCAGCAGCGTAGCGGGACAGGGTAATTCACCCCTCCACTTT. Its protein is CASSVAGQGNSPLHF. The full variable domain, its missing parts supplied by reference TRBV9 and TRBJ1-6, is DSGVTQTPKHLITATGQRVTLRCSPRSGDLSVYWYQQSLDQGLQFLIQYYNGEERAKGNILERFSAQQFPDLHSELNLSSLELGDSALYFCASSVAGQGNSPLHFGNGTRLTVT.

This chain connects TRBV29-1 to TRBJ2-7; maybe TRBD2 (6 bases). V was trimmed by 6 bases and J by 5 bases, leaving 17 bases between them. This CDR3 has 13 residues. Per the germline V gene, CDR1 is SQVTM and CDR2 is ANQGSEA. CDR3 DNA sequence: TGCAGCGTGGCGGGACTCCCGCGGGACGAGCAGTACTTC. Translated, it gives CSVAGLPRDEQYF.

V gene TRBV14 combines with J gene TRBJ2-7, with D hard to call. Trimming took 4 bases from V and 5 from J, leaving 15 bases between them. CDR1 and CDR2 from the germline V gene are SGHDN and FVKESK. The CDR3 contains 14 residues. The CDR3 bases are TGTGCCAGCAGCCTTTCAATTTTTGGAAACGAGCAGTACTTC. This gives the protein CASSLSIFGNEQYF.

The V gene is TRBV6-1, the J gene TRBJ2-5; 7 bases map to TRBD2. The CDR3 has 14 residues. In germline, CDR1 is MNHNS, CDR2 SASEGT. Trimming at V came to 6 bases and at J to 5 bases, leaving 9 bases not matched to a gene. CDR3 DNA: TGTGCCAGCAGCGGAGGGAGGGCCTCGGAGACCCAGTACTTC. This encodes CASSGGRASETQYF.

This clone was detected only a few times. The V and J genes are TRBV10-1 and TRBJ1-2, with 11 bases identical to TRBD1. This CDR3 is built from 19 residues. Germline trimming cut 0 bases from V and 4 bases from J; bases unmatched to any gene: 13. Germline lookup yields CDR1 WNHNN and CDR2 SYGVQD (reference sequence). The CDR3 region has the DNA TGCGCCAGCAGTGAGTCGTGTTGGAGGACAGGGGGCGGTATCTATGGCTACACCTTC. Protein: CASSESCWRTGGGIYGYTF.

The V call is TRBV4-3, the J call TRBJ2-4, with TRBD1 as a possible D gene (6 bases). The germline V gene encodes CDR1 LGHNA and CDR2 YSLEER. The V gene lost 4 bases and the J gene lost 5 bases, with 15 bases spanning the gap. There are 15 residues in the CDR3. The CDR3 nucleotides are TGCGCCAGCAGCCGCCTCAACGAGGGGGAAAACATTCAGTACTTC. Protein product: CASSRLNEGENIQYF.

V gene TRBV11-2 combines with J gene TRBJ2-3; D possibly corresponds to TRBD2 (6 bases). V was trimmed by 2 bases and J by 2 bases, leaving 8 bases between them. Germline V gene lookup returns CDR1 SGHAT and CDR2 FQNNGV. The CDR3 length is 14 residues. Here the CDR3 DNA reads TGTGCCAGCAGCTTACCGGGAGTCACAGATACGCAGTATTTT. Translated, it gives CASSLPGVTDTQYF.